This T cell receptor (beta chain) was observed in a study of OX40 agonist ivuxolimab in advanced cancers. Study details: At doses from 0.01 to 10 mg/kg, patients were given intravenous ivuxolimab every 2 weeks. Study-level results: Clonal expansion by week 6 occurred in CD4+ and CD8+ blood T cells (at 0.1 to 3.0 mg/kg). More expanded clones were seen, on average, in CD8+ T cells than in CD4+.

Repertoires were generated with immunoSEQ multiplex PCR, while TCRdb's copy carries only in-frame clones and drops some. The data hold tens of thousands of clones, with about 87% observed a single time. The CDR3 sequence is 18 residues long. The V and J ends lost 0 bases and 3 bases, in that order; junction bases with no gene match: 11. CDR1 LNHNV and CDR2 YYDKDF come from the germline V gene (reference sequence). Remarks on this clone: As yet, its antigen is unknown.

This sequence originates from an adult with an advanced solid tumor such as melanoma, head and neck, liver or kidney cancer. The sample consisted of CD4+ or CD8+ T cells sorted from blood, taken in a trial of the OX40 agonist ivuxolimab. The chain links TRBV15 to TRBJ2-7; 10 bases align to TRBD2. CDR3 loop: CATSRDMSGGASHYEQYF. The CDR3 nucleotides are TGTGCCACCAGCAGAGATATGAGCGGGGGGGCATCCCACTACGAGCAGTACTTC.